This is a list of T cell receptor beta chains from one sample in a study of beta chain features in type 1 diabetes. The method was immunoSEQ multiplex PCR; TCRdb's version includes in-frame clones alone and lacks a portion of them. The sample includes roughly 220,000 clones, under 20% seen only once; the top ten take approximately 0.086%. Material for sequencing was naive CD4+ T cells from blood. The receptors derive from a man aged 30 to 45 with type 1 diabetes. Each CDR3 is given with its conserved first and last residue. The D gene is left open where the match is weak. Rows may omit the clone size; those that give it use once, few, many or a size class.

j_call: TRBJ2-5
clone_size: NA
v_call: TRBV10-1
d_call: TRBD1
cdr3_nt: TGCGCCAGCAGTGAAGAACAGGGGAGACAAGAGACCCAGTACTTC
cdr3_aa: CASSEEQGRQETQYF

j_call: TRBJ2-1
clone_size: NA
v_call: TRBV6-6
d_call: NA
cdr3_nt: TGTGCCAGCAGTTACTCGGAGTCCTCCTACAATGAGCAGTTCTTC
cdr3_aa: CASSYSESSYNEQFF

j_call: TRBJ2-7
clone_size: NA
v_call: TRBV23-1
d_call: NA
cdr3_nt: TGCGCCAGCAGTCAAAGAGACGAGCAGTACTTC
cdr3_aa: CASSQRDEQYF

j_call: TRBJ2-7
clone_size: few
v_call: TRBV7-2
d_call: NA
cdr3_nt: TGTGCCAGCAGCCCCCCGGGATACGAGCAGTACTTC
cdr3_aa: CASSPPGYEQYF

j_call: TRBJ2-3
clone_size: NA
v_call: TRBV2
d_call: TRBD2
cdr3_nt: TGTGCCAGCAGTGACTCCGCCGGACTAGCGGGAGCAGATACGCAGTATTTT
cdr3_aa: CASSDSAGLAGADTQYF

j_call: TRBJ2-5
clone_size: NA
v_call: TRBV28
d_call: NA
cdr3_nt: TGTGCCAGCAGTTCCCGAGAGACCCAGTACTTC
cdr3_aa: CASSSRETQYF

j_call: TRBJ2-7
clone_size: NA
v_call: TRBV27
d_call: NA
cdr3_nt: TGTGCCAGCAGCGCCCAGCGGGTCTACGAGCAGTACTTC
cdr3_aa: CASSAQRVYEQYF

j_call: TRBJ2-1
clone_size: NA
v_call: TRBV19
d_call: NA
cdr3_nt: TGTGCCAGCAGACGGAGGGACTCTTACAATGAGCAGTTCTTC
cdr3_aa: CASRRRDSYNEQFF

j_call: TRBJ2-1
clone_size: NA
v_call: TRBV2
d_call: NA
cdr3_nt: TGTGCCAGCAGTAACTACAATGAGCAGTTCTTC
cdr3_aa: CASSNYNEQFF

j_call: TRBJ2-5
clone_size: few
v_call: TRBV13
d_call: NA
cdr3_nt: TGTGCCAGCAGCCGAGGACGGTTGGGCGAGACCCAGTACTTC
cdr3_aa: CASSRGRLGETQYF

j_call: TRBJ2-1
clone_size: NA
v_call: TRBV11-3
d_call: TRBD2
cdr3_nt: TGTGCCAGCAGCTTAGAGGGACTATCGCCCGAGCAGTTCTTC
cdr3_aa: CASSLEGLSPEQFF

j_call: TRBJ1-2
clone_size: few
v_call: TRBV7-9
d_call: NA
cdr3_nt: TGTGCCAGCAGCACCGCCACAGGGAGTAATGGTGGTGGCTACACCTTC
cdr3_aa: CASSTATGSNGGGYTF

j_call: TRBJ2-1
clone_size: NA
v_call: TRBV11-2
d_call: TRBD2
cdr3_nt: TGTGCCAGCAGCTTAAAGCTCGGGACTAGCGATCCGTTGAAGCAGTTCTTC
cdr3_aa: CASSLKLGTSDPLKQFF

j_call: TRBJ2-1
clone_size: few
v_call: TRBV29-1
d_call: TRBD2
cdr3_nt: TGCAGCGTTGATAGCCTAGCGGTATACAATGAGCAGTTCTTC
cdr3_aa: CSVDSLAVYNEQFF

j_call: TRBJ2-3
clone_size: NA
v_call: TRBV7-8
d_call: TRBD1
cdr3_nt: TGTGCCAGCAGCTTAAGTCGGACAGGAGCCACAGATACGCAGTATTTT
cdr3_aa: CASSLSRTGATDTQYF

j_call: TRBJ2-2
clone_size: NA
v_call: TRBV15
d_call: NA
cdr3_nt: TGTGCCACCAGCAGAACAGTGAACACCGGGGAGCTGTTTTTT
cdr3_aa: CATSRTVNTGELFF

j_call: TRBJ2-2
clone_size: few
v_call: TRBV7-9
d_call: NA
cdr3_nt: TGTGCCAGCAGCTTACATAGTGGGAACACCGGGGAGCTGTTTTTT
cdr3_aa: CASSLHSGNTGELFF

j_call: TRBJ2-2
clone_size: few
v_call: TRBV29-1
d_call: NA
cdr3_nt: TGCAGCGTTCGGGCCTTAGAGAACACCGGGGAGCTGTTTTTT
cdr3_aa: CSVRALENTGELFF

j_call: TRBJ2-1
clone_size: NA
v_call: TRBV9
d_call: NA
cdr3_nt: TGTGCCAGCAGCGCGACAGGTGGGAATGAGCAGTTCTTC
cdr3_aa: CASSATGGNEQFF

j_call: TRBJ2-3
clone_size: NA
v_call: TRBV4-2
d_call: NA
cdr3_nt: TGTGCCAGCAGCCCAACTCGGCCGGATACGCAGTATTTT
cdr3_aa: CASSPTRPDTQYF

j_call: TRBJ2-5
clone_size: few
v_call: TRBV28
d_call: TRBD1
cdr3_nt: TGTGCCAGCCGAACACGGACAGGAAACCTTCAAGAGACCCAGTACTTC
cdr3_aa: CASRTRTGNLQETQYF

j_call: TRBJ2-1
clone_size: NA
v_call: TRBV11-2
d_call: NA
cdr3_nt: TGTGCCAGCAGCTTAGATCGCTACAATGAGCAGTTCTTC
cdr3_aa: CASSLDRYNEQFF

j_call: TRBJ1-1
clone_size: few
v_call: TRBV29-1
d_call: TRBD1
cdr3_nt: TGCAGCGGCGGACAGGGGGTGAACACTGAAGCTTTCTTT
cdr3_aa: CSGGQGVNTEAFF

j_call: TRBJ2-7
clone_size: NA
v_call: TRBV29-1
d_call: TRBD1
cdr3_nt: TGCAGCGTTCGGCAGGGGGACTACGAGCAGTACTTC
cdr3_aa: CSVRQGDYEQYF

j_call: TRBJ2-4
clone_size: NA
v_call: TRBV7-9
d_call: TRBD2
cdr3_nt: TGTGCCAGCAGCCTCAGCGGGAGTCGGGCAAACATTCAGTACTTC
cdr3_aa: CASSLSGSRANIQYF